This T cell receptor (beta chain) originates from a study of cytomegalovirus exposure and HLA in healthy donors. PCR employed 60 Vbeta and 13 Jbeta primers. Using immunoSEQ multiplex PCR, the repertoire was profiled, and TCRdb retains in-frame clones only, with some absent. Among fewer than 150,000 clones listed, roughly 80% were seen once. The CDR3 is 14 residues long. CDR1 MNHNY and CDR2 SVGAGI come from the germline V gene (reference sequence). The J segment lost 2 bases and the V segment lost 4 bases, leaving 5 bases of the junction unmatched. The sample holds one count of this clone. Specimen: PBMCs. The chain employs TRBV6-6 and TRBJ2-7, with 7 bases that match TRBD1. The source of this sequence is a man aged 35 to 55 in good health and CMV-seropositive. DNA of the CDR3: TGTGCCAGCAGTTCTAGGGACAGCACCTACGAGCAGTACTTC. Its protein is CASSSRDSTYEQYF.